Below, 15 T cell receptor beta chains from the same sample are listed, as sequenced in a study of blood T cell repertoires in COVID-19. Method: immunoSEQ multiplex PCR; TCRdb's copy keeps in-frame clones and lacks some. The repertoire holds about 68,000 clones, with roughly 89% as singletons. Sequencing input: peripheral blood. The source of these receptors is a man aged 25-40 years with acute or convalescent COVID-19.

The gene calls are TRBV18 and TRBJ2-7; perhaps TRBD2 as D (6 bases). The CDR3 spans 13 residues. V lost 5 bases, J lost 4 bases, and 12 bases lay in between. CDR1 KGHSH and CDR2 LQKENI come from the germline V gene. CDR3 DNA sequence: TGTGCCAGCTCAGGGGCGGGAAGGTACGAGCAGTACTTC. Encoded protein: CASSGAGRYEQYF. The full variable domain, its missing parts supplied by reference TRBV18 and TRBJ2-7, is NAGVMQNPRHLVRRRGQEARLRCSPMKGHSHVYWYRQLPEEGLKFMVYLQKENIIDESGMPKERFSAEFPKEGPSILRIQQVVRGDSAAYFCASSGAGRYEQYFGPGTRLTVT.

In DNA form, the CDR3 reads TGTGCCACCAGCGTCCGGCGGGAGCCCTTAGGGGATGAGCAGTTCTTC. Protein sequence: CATSVRREPLGDEQFF. The rearrangement joins TRBV15 to TRBJ2-1, with 7 nucleotides matching TRBD2. Germline assignment: CDR1 LNHNV and CDR2 YYDKDF (reference sequence). The CDR3 contains 16 residues. With 5 bases clipped from V and 8 bases from J, the junction kept 15 bases outside the gene matches.

The CDR3 spells CASKQSGPYNEQFF. The CDR3 DNA reads as TGTGCCAGCAAGCAGAGCGGGCCCTACAATGAGCAGTTCTTC. The V gene is TRBV5-8, the J gene TRBJ2-1; possible D gene TRBD2, 6 bases. Trimming pared 6 bases from V and 2 bases from J, leaving 12 bases between. Germline V CDR1 and CDR2: SGHTS, YDEGEE. This CDR3 contains 14 residues.

The J gene is TRBJ2-7, the V gene TRBV18, with D unresolved. Trimming took off 3 bases at V and 4 bases at J, with 16 bases between the two ends. This CDR3 has 15 residues. CDR1 is KGHSH, CDR2 LQKENI, per germline. CDR3 sequence (DNA): TGTGCCAGCTCACCGCGAAACGCCCCCGTTTACGAGCAGTACTTC. Its translation is CASSPRNAPVYEQYF. Using reference TRBV18 and TRBJ2-7 for the parts outside the CDR3, the full variable domain is NAGVMQNPRHLVRRRGQEARLRCSPMKGHSHVYWYRQLPEEGLKFMVYLQKENIIDESGMPKERFSAEFPKEGPSILRIQQVVRGDSAAYFCASSPRNAPVYEQYFGPGTRLTVT.

This rearrangement joins TRBV6-5 to TRBJ2-7; 8 positions agree with TRBD1. V trimming: 8 bases; J trimming: 2 bases; junction bases outside the gene matches: 5. This CDR3 has 13 amino acids. Germline-derived CDR1 and CDR2 are MNHEY and SVGAGI. The CDR3 DNA follows: TGTGCCAGCGATCGGGGACAGGCCTACGAGCAGTACTTC. This translates into CASDRGQAYEQYF.

This clone was counted once. This rearrangement joins TRBV18 to TRBJ1-5; no clear D. CDR3 length: 13 residues. Between the trimmed V and J ends, which lost 3 bases and 4 bases, there was a span of 7 bases. CDR1 is KGHSH, CDR2 LQKENI, per germline. The DNA for the CDR3 is TGTGCCAGCTCACCGGCCGATAATCAGCCCCAGCATTTT. Its translation is CASSPADNQPQHF.

This chain connects TRBV7-3 to TRBJ2-5; weak D call: TRBD1 (5 bases). Deletions cut 3 bases from V and 0 bases from J, with 8 bases between. This CDR3 has 14 residues. Germline loops: CDR1 SGHTA, CDR2 FQGTGA. The CDR3 region has the DNA TGTGCCAGCAGCTTGTCAGGGAACCAAGAGACCCAGTACTTC. Residues: CASSLSGNQETQYF.

This chain uses TRBV6-6 with TRBJ1-4; a weak D match, TRBD1 (5 bases). V shed 6 bases and J shed 6 bases, with 14 bases lying between them. The CDR3 has 14 residues. Germline-derived CDR1 and CDR2 are MNHNY and SVGAGI (reference sequence). The CDR3 DNA sequence: TGTGCCAGCAGGGGGACTGGGGCAGATGAAAAACTGTTTTTT. Its protein product is CASRGTGADEKLFF.

The chain links TRBV7-2 to TRBJ1-5, with D uncertain. The CDR3 runs 13 residues. CDR1 is SGHTA and CDR2 is FQGNSA in the germline V gene. Trimming left V 3 bases short and J 6 bases short, with 9 bases between. CDR3 in DNA: TGTGCCAGCAGCTTCGATTATAGTCAGCCCCAGCATTTT. The encoded protein is CASSFDYSQPQHF.

This clone turned up a few times. Within the sample, other DNA sequences also encode this same CDR3. The rearrangement links TRBV16 to TRBJ1-5; the match to TRBD1 covers 8 bases. In germline, CDR1 is KGHSY, CDR2 FQNENV. Trimming cost V 0 bases and J 2 bases; bases outside gene matches: 0. The CDR3 has 15 residues. CDR3 in DNA: TGTGCCAGCAGCCAATCGGGACAGGGCAATCAGCCCCAGCATTTT. It is translated as CASSQSGQGNQPQHF.

The chain links TRBV5-4 to TRBJ2-6, with no clear D. V gave up 4 bases and J gave up 0 bases, with 5 bases separating them. This CDR3 has 14 residues. The germline V gene has CDR1 SGHNT and CDR2 YYREEE (reference sequence). DNA for the CDR3: TGTGCCAGCAGCCAAATCTCTGGGGCCAACGTCCTGACTTTC. This codes for CASSQISGANVLTF.

In DNA form, the CDR3 reads TGTGCCAGCAGTCCCGCCGGGACAGGGACTGAAAAACTGTTTTTT. Its translation: CASSPAGTGTEKLFF. The chain joins TRBV27 to TRBJ1-4, with 9 bases aligning to TRBD1. With V trimmed by 5 bases and J by 7 bases, 8 bases remained unmatched. The germline V gene has CDR1 MNHEY and CDR2 SMNVEV (reference sequence). There are 15 residues in the CDR3.

This clone showed up just a few times. The J gene is TRBJ2-7, the V gene TRBV19; 7 bases agree with TRBD2. V was clipped by 10 bases and J by 2 bases; unmatched bases: 14. Germline CDR1 LNHDA, CDR2 SQIVND (reference sequence). This CDR3 spans 15 amino acids. The CDR3 sequence is CATSGEASGPYEQYF. The CDR3 nucleotides are TGTGCCACTTCCGGGGAGGCTAGCGGACCCTACGAGCAGTACTTC.

This chain links TRBV9 with TRBJ2-2; the D gene is possibly TRBD1 (6 bases). The germline V and J ends were trimmed by 4 bases and 6 bases, with 13 bases remaining between them. CDR3 length equals 14 residues. Germline V gene lookup returns CDR1 SGDLS and CDR2 YYNGEE. The CDR3 is CASSPRHRAGELFF. Here the CDR3 DNA reads TGTGCCAGCAGCCCGAGACACAGGGCCGGGGAGCTGTTTTTT.

V and J are TRBV28 and TRBJ1-4, with D possibly matching TRBD1 (6 bases). The germline V gene encodes CDR1 MDHEN and CDR2 SYDVKM. The CDR3 runs 13 residues. Between the trimmed V and J ends, which lost 2 bases and 8 bases, there was a span of 9 bases. The CDR3 bases are TGTGCCAGCAGTTTAAAGGGGGTAGAAAAACTGTTTTTT. Its protein product is CASSLKGVEKLFF.